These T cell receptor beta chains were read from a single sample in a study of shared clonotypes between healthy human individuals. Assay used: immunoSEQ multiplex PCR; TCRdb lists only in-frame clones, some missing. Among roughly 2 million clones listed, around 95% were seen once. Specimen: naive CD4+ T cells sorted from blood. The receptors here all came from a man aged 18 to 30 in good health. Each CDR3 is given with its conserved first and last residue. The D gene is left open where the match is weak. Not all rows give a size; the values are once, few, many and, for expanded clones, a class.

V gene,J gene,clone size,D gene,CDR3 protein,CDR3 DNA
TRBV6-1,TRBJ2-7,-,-,CASSDPFPPYEQYF,TGTGCCAGCAGTGACCCCTTCCCCCCCTACGAGCAGTACTTC
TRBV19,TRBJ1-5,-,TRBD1,CASRTGGGSNQPQHF,TGTGCCAGTAGAACAGGGGGCGGGAGCAATCAGCCCCAGCATTTT
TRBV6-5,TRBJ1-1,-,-,CASSWRWRNTEAFF,TGTGCCAGCAGTTGGAGGTGGAGGAACACTGAAGCTTTCTTT
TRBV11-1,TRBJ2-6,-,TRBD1,CASSLLGGALTGANVLTF,TGTGCCAGCAGCTTGCTAGGGGGCGCTTTAACCGGGGCCAACGTCCTGACTTTC
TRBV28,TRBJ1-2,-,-,CASSYAMSLGDRKNYGYTF,TGTGCCAGCAGTTACGCTATGTCGTTGGGGGATCGAAAGAACTATGGCTACACCTTC
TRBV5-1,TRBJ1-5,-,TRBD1,CASSLDRGSQPQHF,TGCGCCAGCAGCCTTGACAGGGGGTCTCAGCCCCAGCATTTT
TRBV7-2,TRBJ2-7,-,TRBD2,CASSLELAGTYEQYF,TGTGCCAGCAGCTTAGAACTAGCGGGTACCTACGAGCAGTACTTC
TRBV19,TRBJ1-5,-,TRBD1,CASSTRDRGSYSNQPQHF,TGTGCCAGTAGTACCCGGGACAGGGGGTCGTATAGCAATCAGCCCCAGCATTTT
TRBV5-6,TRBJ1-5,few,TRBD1,CASSYRGNQPQHF,TGTGCCAGCAGTTACAGGGGAAATCAGCCCCAGCATTTT
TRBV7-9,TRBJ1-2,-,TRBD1,CASRRQGTDGYTF,TGTGCCAGCAGAAGACAGGGGACGGATGGCTACACCTTC
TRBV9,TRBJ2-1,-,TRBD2,CASSVRGLAGGPSFSSEQFF,TGTGCCAGCAGCGTACGGGGACTAGCGGGAGGGCCTAGTTTTTCTAGTGAGCAGTTCTTC
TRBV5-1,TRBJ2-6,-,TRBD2,CASSLEGGLASGANVLTF,TGCGCCAGCAGCTTGGAGGGAGGGTTAGCCTCTGGGGCCAACGTCCTGACTTTC
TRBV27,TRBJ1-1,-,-,CASRKTENTEAFF,TGTGCCAGCAGAAAAACAGAGAACACTGAAGCTTTCTTT
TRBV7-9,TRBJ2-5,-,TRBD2,CASSLAWGGSETQYF,TGTGCCAGCAGCTTAGCGTGGGGGGGGTCAGAGACCCAGTACTTC
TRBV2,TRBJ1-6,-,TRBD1,CASSLQTGFGNSPLHF,TGTGCCAGCAGTCTTCAGACAGGGTTTGGTAATTCACCCCTCCACTTT
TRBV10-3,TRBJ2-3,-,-,CAISESGPKIAQYF,TGTGCCATCAGTGAGTCGGGCCCAAAGATAGCGCAGTATTTT
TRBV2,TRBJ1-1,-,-,CARRRELNTEAFF,TGTGCCAGACGGAGAGAGTTGAACACTGAAGCTTTCTTT